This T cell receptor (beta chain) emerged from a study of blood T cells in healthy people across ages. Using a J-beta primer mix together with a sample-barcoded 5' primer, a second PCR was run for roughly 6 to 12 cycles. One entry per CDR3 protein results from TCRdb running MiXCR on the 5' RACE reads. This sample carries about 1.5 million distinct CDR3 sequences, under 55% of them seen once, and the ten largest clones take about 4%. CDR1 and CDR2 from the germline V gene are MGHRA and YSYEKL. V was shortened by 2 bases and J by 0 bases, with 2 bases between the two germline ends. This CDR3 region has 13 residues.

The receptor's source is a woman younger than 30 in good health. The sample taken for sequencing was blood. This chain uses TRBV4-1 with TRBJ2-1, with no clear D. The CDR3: CASSQHSYNEQFF. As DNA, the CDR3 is TGCGCCAGCAGCCAACACTCCTACAATGAGCAGTTCTTC.